Each of the 11 T cell receptor beta chains below was sequenced from the same sample in a study of CD8+ T cells in alopecia areata. RNA extraction was followed by reverse transcription into cDNA, which acted as the sequencing template. Sequenced by immunoSEQ multiplex PCR; TCRdb stores in-frame clones only, minus some. The sample has some 170,000 clones; 50% to 70% are singletons. The sample was CD4+ T cells sorted from blood, taken at week 0. The receptors were sampled from a human donor with alopecia areata.

In its sample, this clone was seen once. V and J are TRBV5-1 and TRBJ1-6; 7 nucleotides align to TRBD1. CDR1 and CDR2 from the germline V gene are SGHRS and YFSETQ. This CDR3 is 13 amino acids long. J was trimmed by 9 bases and V by 8 bases; bases with no gene match: 8. The CDR3 DNA is TGCGCCAGTACCGGGACAGTTGGTTCACCCCTCCACTTT. Translated, it gives CASTGTVGSPLHF.

This chain uses TRBV29-1 with TRBJ1-3, with 8 bases aligning to TRBD1. CDR1 SQVTM and CDR2 ANQGSEA come from the germline V gene. The trim removed 7 bases at V and 3 bases at J, leaving 2 bases unmatched. The CDR3 is 12 amino acids. For the CDR3, the DNA is TGCAGCGCCGACAGGGGTGGAAACACCATATATTTT. The encoded protein is CSADRGGNTIYF.

The J gene is TRBJ2-2, the V gene TRBV9; 10 bases line up with TRBD2. Losses at the gene ends were 1 base for V and 0 bases for J; bases not matched to a gene: 3. This CDR3 is built from 17 residues. Germline V lookup: CDR1 SGDLS, CDR2 YYNGEE. As DNA, the CDR3 is TGTGCCAGCAGCGTACGGACTAGCGGAACGAACACCGGGGAGCTGTTTTTT. It is translated as CASSVRTSGTNTGELFF.

The chain combines TRBV29-1 with TRBJ2-5; D gene uncertain. V was clipped by 6 bases and J by 3 bases, with 5 bases between them. Per germline, CDR1 SQVTM and CDR2 ANQGSEA. This CDR3 is 10 amino acids long. The CDR3 region is CSVWKETQYF. The CDR3 nucleotides are TGCAGCGTGTGGAAAGAGACCCAGTACTTC.

This clone appeared a single time. This sequence joins TRBV29-1 and TRBJ1-4; D ambiguous. V lost 7 bases and J lost 4, with 13 bases in between. The CDR3 totals 13 residues. Germline V CDR1 and CDR2: SQVTM, ANQGSEA. CDR3 protein: CSASGRLNEKLFF. The CDR3 coding sequence is TGCAGCGCTTCGGGTCGCCTTAATGAAAAACTGTTTTTT.

This clone was detected only a few times. The chain recombines TRBV29-1 with TRBJ1-6, with 7 bases identical to TRBD1. The CDR3 is made up of 13 amino acids. Germline loops: CDR1 SQVTM, CDR2 ANQGSEA. After removal of 6 bases from V and 8 bases from J, the junction contained 7 bases not matched to a gene. CDR3 nucleotides: TGCAGCGTAGCCGGGACAGTCGATTCACCCCTCCACTTT. This codes for CSVAGTVDSPLHF.

The chain is built from TRBV29-1 and TRBJ2-4, with no clear D. Germline V gene data show CDR1 as SQVTM and CDR2 as ANQGSEA. Trimming took 4 bases from V and 1 from J, leaving 5 bases between them. The CDR3 is 12 amino acids. CDR3 coding DNA: TGCAGCGTTGGGCAGGCCAAAAACATTCAGTACTTC. This gives the protein CSVGQAKNIQYF.

This chain uses TRBV19 with TRBJ2-5; D is perhaps TRBD1 (5 bases). With 5 bases removed from V and 5 bases from J, the gap between germline ends came to 12 bases. In germline, CDR1 is LNHDA, CDR2 SQIVND (reference sequence). The CDR3 is 13 residues long. CDR3 sequence (DNA): TGTGCCAGTAGTTCCAGGGTTGGGGAGACCCAGTACTTC. Translated: CASSSRVGETQYF. Full variable domain (missing parts from reference TRBV19 and TRBJ2-5): DGGITQSPKYLFRKEGQNVTLSCEQNLNHDAMYWYRQDPGQGLRLIYYSQIVNDFQKGDIAEGYSVSREKKESFPLTVTSAQKNPTAFYLCASSSRVGETQYFGPGTRLLVL.

The chain joins TRBV29-1 to TRBJ2-3; the D is unclear. This CDR3 is built from 12 residues. The germline V and J ends were trimmed by 3 bases and 0 bases, with 4 bases remaining between them. CDR1 and CDR2 (germline): SQVTM, ANQGSEA. The CDR3 here is CSVDDSTDTQYF. The CDR3 region has the DNA TGCAGCGTTGATGACAGCACAGATACGCAGTATTTT.

This chain links TRBV6-6 with TRBJ1-4, with TRBD1 as a possible D gene (6 bases). Trimming pared 7 bases from V and 10 bases from J, leaving 16 bases between. Germline CDR1 and CDR2: MNHNY and SVGAGI (reference sequence). This CDR3 has 13 residues. CDR3 amino acids: CASTTTGIGKLFF. Here the CDR3 DNA reads TGTGCCAGCACCACCACAGGGATCGGAAAACTGTTTTTT.

This chain uses TRBV25-1 with TRBJ1-1; D possibly corresponds to TRBD1 (5 bases). In germline, CDR1 is MGHDK, CDR2 SYGVNS. V gave up 2 bases and J gave up 4 bases, with 8 bases separating them. This CDR3 contains 13 residues. The CDR3 loop reads CASSEAGITEAFF. Here the CDR3 DNA reads TGTGCCAGCAGTGAAGCAGGGATCACTGAAGCTTTCTTT.